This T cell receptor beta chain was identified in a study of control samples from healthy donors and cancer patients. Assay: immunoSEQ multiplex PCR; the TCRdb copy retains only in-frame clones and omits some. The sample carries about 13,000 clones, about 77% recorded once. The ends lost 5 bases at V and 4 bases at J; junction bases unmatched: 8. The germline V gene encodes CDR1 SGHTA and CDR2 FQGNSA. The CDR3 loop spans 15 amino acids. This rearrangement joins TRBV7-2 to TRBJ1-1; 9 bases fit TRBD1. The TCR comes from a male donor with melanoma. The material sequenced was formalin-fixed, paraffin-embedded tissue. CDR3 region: CTSSTRTGVSTEAFF. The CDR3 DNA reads TGTACCAGCAGCACAAGGACAGGGGTGAGCACTGAAGCTTTCTTT.